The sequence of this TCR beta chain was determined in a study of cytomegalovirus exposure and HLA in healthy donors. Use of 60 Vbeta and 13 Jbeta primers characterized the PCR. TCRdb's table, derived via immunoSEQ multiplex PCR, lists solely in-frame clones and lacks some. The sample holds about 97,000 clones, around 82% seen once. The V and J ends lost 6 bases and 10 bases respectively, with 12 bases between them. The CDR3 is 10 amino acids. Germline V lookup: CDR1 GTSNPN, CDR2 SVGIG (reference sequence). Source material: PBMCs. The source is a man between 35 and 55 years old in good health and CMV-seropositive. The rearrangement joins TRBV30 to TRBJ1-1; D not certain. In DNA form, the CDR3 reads TGTGCCTGCCGCGACAAAGGAGCTTTCTTT. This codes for CACRDKGAFF.